The 9 T cell receptor beta chains below come from one sample, sequenced in a study of PD-L1 blockade in urothelial cancer. The time point is: pretreatment peripheral blood. Sequencing used immunoSEQ multiplex PCR; TCRdb keeps in-frame clones, though not all of them. The sample shows roughly 100,000 clones, around 89% of them seen only once. The material was PBMCs, obtained around atezolizumab (anti-PD-L1) treatment. The receptors were gathered from an elderly woman with urothelial cancer.

This chain uses TRBV10-2 with TRBJ2-5; 12 bases are shared with TRBD2. This CDR3 region has 20 residues. The V segment lost 3 bases and the J segment 5 bases; nucleotides outside the gene matches: 19. Germline CDR1 is WSHSY and CDR2 is SAAADI. The CDR3 loop is CASSDLGRRTSGAGRETQYF. The CDR3 nucleotides read TGCGCCAGCAGTGATCTCGGCAGAAGGACTAGCGGGGCTGGTCGGGAGACCCAGTACTTC.

This chain uses TRBV28 with TRBJ1-1, with D hard to call. The length of the CDR3 is 14 residues. Trimming shortened V by 5 bases and J by 6 bases, and 16 bases separated the two germline ends. Germline V gene lookup returns CDR1 MDHEN and CDR2 SYDVKM. CDR3 nucleotide sequence: TGTGCCAGCAGTACCTCTCCTGAGGGATCTGAAGCTTTCTTT. Translated, it gives CASSTSPEGSEAFF.

V gene TRBV19 combines with J gene TRBJ1-1; no clear D. CDR1 and CDR2 from the germline V gene are LNHDA and SQIVND (reference sequence). The CDR3 is 12 amino acids. V was shortened by 7 bases and J by 5 bases, with 11 bases between the two germline ends. As DNA, the CDR3 is TGTGCCAGTACAGGAACTAGGACTGAAGCTTTCTTT. It codes for CASTGTRTEAFF. The whole variable domain, remainder taken from reference TRBV19 and TRBJ1-1, is DGGITQSPKYLFRKEGQNVTLSCEQNLNHDAMYWYRQDPGQGLRLIYYSQIVNDFQKGDIAEGYSVSREKKESFPLTVTSAQKNPTAFYLCASTGTRTEAFFGQGTRLTVV.

The rearrangement joins TRBV30 to TRBJ2-2; D call uncertain. The germline V and J ends were trimmed by 4 bases and 6 bases, with 9 bases remaining between them. The CDR3 runs to 12 residues. Germline values: CDR1 GTSNPN, CDR2 SVGIG (reference sequence). CDR3 nucleotide sequence: TGTGCCTGGACACGGAGTGCCGGGGAGCTGTTTTTT. Protein sequence: CAWTRSAGELFF.

CDR3 sequence reads: CASIRTGGLGNTIYF. The CDR3 DNA is TGTGCCAGCATCAGAACAGGGGGACTTGGAAACACCATATATTTT. This chain uses TRBV6-1 with TRBJ1-3; 8 bases align to TRBD1. Losses at the gene ends were 7 bases for V and 3 bases for J; bases not matched to a gene: 8. Germline V gives CDR1 MNHNS, CDR2 SASEGT. The CDR3 totals 15 residues.

The rearrangement links TRBV5-4 to TRBJ2-2; D gene uncertain. Trimming took 1 base from V and 8 from J, leaving 6 bases between them. CDR1 is SGHNT, CDR2 YYREEE, per germline (reference sequence). The CDR3 has 12 amino acids. CDR3 nucleotide sequence: TGTGCCAGCAGCTTGCCCGGGGGGGAGCTGTTTTTT. Amino acid sequence: CASSLPGGELFF.

The rearrangement joins TRBV10-1 to TRBJ2-1; 14 bases fit TRBD2. Trimming took 10 bases from V and 8 from J; bases not matched to a gene: 7. The CDR3 has 14 amino acids. Germline V CDR1 and CDR2: WNHNN, SYGVQD (reference sequence). The CDR3 region has the DNA TGCGCCACCGGGACTAGCGGGAGTGTCGATGAGCAGTTCTTC. This gives the protein CATGTSGSVDEQFF.

This chain uses TRBV9 with TRBJ2-7; possible D gene TRBD2, 6 bases. The germline CDR1 and CDR2 sequences are SGDLS and YYNGEE. The CDR3 runs 15 residues. V gave up 3 bases and J gave up 4 bases, with 17 bases separating them. DNA of the CDR3: TGTGCCAGCAGCGGCGGGGACCGCCTGAGGTACGAGCAGTACTTC. This sequence encodes CASSGGDRLRYEQYF.

The chain employs TRBV4-1 and TRBJ1-4; maybe TRBD1 (5 bases). Deletions cut 0 bases from V and 8 bases from J, with 13 bases between. Germline CDR1 and CDR2: MGHRA and YSYEKL. The CDR3 length is 15 residues. This chain's CDR3 is CASSQDGRVSEKLFF. CDR3 sequence (DNA): TGCGCCAGCAGCCAAGATGGCAGGGTTAGCGAAAAACTGTTTTTT.